Shown below are 30 T cell receptor beta chains from a single sample sequenced in a study of identical twins. MiXCR, run by TCRdb on the 5' RACE reads, gives a single entry per CDR3 protein. There are 1.5 million to 2 million distinct CDR3 sequences in the sample; around a third occur only once, and 0.25% to 0.3% lies in the top ten. The sequenced sample was cord blood. These receptors originate from a newborn girl in good health.

The V gene is TRBV20-1, the J gene TRBJ2-7; D call uncertain. The CDR3 is made up of 13 amino acids. V lost 5 bases to trimming and J lost 4 bases, with 15 bases between them. Germline V gives CDR1 DFQATT, CDR2 SNEGSKA (reference sequence). The CDR3 nucleotides are TGCAGTGCTGGCGGCGCTTTTGGGTACGAGCAGTACTTC. Protein product: CSAGGAFGYEQYF.

The V and J genes are TRBV21-1 and TRBJ1-5. TRBV21-1 is termed a pseudogene. This CDR3 spans 14 amino acids. CDR3 region: CTSSKEGNHQPQHF. The DNA for the CDR3 is TGTACCAGCAGCAAAGAAGGGAACCATCAGCCCCAGCATTTT.

Remarks on this clonotype: A much larger clonotype is one base distant, so this may be a read error. This chain joins TRBV4-1 and TRBJ2-3; 8 nucleotides agree with TRBD2. Losses at the gene ends were 4 bases for V and 7 bases for J; bases not matched to a gene: 19. The germline V gene encodes CDR1 MGHRA and CDR2 YSYEKL. This CDR3 is built from 18 residues. The chain's CDR3 is CASSPRRRFSGDGHTQYF. Here the CDR3 DNA reads TGCGCCAGCAGCCCAAGACGCCGTTTTAGCGGGGATGGTCATACGCAGTATTTT.

This sequence joins TRBV29-1 and TRBJ2-2; D not certain. V shed 6 bases and J shed 0 bases, with 11 bases lying between them. The V gene's germline CDR1 is SQVTM and CDR2 ANQGSEA. This CDR3 spans 14 amino acids. The CDR3 sequence: CSVSSRANTGELFF. The CDR3 region has the DNA TGCAGCGTCTCAAGTAGGGCGAACACCGGGGAGCTGTTTTTT.

This clonotype turned up a few times. The chain links TRBV14 to TRBJ1-6, with D perhaps matching TRBD1 (5 bases). The CDR3 consists of 15 residues. Trimming pared 0 bases from V and 8 bases from J, leaving 11 bases between. Germline CDR1 reads SGHDN; CDR2 reads FVKESK. CDR3 sequence (DNA): TGTGCCAGCAGCCAAGATAAGGGGCCCTATTCACCCCTCCACTTT. Its translation: CASSQDKGPYSPLHF.

This clonotype was detected ten times or more. The chain is built from TRBV20-1 and TRBJ2-3; no clear D gene. With 2 bases removed from V and 2 bases from J, the gap between germline ends came to 8 bases. Germline V gene data show CDR1 as DFQATT and CDR2 as SNEGSKA (reference sequence). CDR3 length: 13 residues. This CDR3 reads CSARPLFTDTQYF. In DNA form, the CDR3 reads TGCAGTGCTAGACCCCTATTCACAGATACGCAGTATTTT.

On this clonotype: A read error may be the cause here, since a much bigger clone is one base away. The chain uses TRBV6-6 and TRBJ2-7; D is undetermined. The CDR3 extends over 11 amino acids. Looked up from germline, CDR1 is MNHNY and CDR2 is SVGAGI (reference sequence). The CDR3: CSSSPSSEQYF. CDR3 in DNA: TGTTCCAGCAGTCCGAGCTCTGAGCAGTACTTC.

CDR3 bases: TGTGCCAGCAGCACTCCAGCGGGGGTGCTCACCGGGGAGCTGTTTTTT. This sequence encodes CASSTPAGVLTGELFF. J is TRBJ2-2 and V is TRBV9; 8 nucleotides align to TRBD2. The CDR3 length is 16 residues. V was pared by 4 bases and J by 4 bases, with 9 bases of the junction left unmatched. Germline values: CDR1 SGDLS, CDR2 YYNGEE.

This clonotype was detected only a few times. The J gene is TRBJ1-2, the V gene TRBV20-1; the match to TRBD1 covers 8 bases. The trim removed 1 base at V and 4 bases at J, leaving 8 bases unmatched. The CDR3 is 15 residues long. The germline CDR1 and CDR2 sequences are DFQATT and SNEGSKA (reference sequence). CDR3 nucleotide sequence: TGCAGTGCTAGAGCTGGGACAGGACGGATCTATGGCTACACCTTC. Protein product: CSARAGTGRIYGYTF.

In regard to this clonotype: At one end the junction does not follow the germline gene, possibly because of a read error. The chain combines TRBV6-1 with TRBJ2-3; 11 positions agree with TRBD2. Germline loops: CDR1 MNHNS, CDR2 SASEGT. This CDR3 is built from 17 residues. CDR3 sequence: CASSEVPSGGSRDMQYF. CDR3 DNA sequence: TGTGCCAGCAGTGAAGTCCCTAGCGGGGGGTCGAGGGATATGCAGTATTTT.

This chain joins TRBV5-1 and TRBJ1-5; TRBD1 is a possible D gene (6 bases). Germline values: CDR1 SGHRS, CDR2 YFSETQ. V shed 2 bases and J shed 8 bases, with 11 bases lying between them. This CDR3 region has 13 residues. The CDR3 DNA reads as TGCGCCAGCAGCTTACAGGGTTTGGAGCCCCAGCATTTT. Its protein product is CASSLQGLEPQHF.

To note about this clonotype: Possible read error: a much larger clone is one base away. This chain links TRBV20-1 with TRBJ2-1; 10 positions agree with TRBD2. The J call is uncertain, as TRBJ2-7 better fits the DNA end. Germline V CDR1 and CDR2: DFQATT, SNEGSKA (reference sequence). The CDR3 is made up of 17 amino acids. The CDR3 here is CSASRLAGVLSYNEQYF. The CDR3 DNA follows: TGCAGTGCTAGTCGGCTAGCGGGGGTCCTCTCCTACAATGAGCAGTACTTC.

This clonotype was seen only a few times. V is TRBV2 and J is TRBJ2-1, with 10 bases aligning to TRBD2. Per germline, CDR1 SNHLY and CDR2 FYNNEI. The CDR3 has 17 amino acids. The V and J ends lost 7 bases and 8 bases, in that order; junction bases with no gene match: 17. The DNA of the CDR3 is TGTGCCAGCATAGGGCTAGCGGGAGTGACCTACTCGGATGAGCAGTTCTTC. Translated, it gives CASIGLAGVTYSDEQFF.

CDR3 sequence (DNA): TGTGCCAGCAGTGCGTCGGGCCAAACTAGCTCCTACAATGAGCAGTACTTC. This sequence encodes CASSASGQTSSYNEQYF. The chain is built from TRBV6-1 and TRBJ2-1, with D tentatively TRBD2 (6 bases). The J call may be in error: the DNA end matches TRBJ2-7 better. CDR3 length: 17 residues. Germline V lookup: CDR1 MNHNS, CDR2 SASEGT.

In its sample, this clonotype was seen once. This chain connects TRBV21-1 to TRBJ1-1. TRBV21-1 is annotated as a pseudogene. The CDR3 runs 13 residues. The CDR3 region has the DNA TGTGCCAGCAGCAAAAAAAGAGGATTTGAAGCTTTCTTT. This gives the protein CASSKKRGFEAFF.

This clonotype was counted ten times or more. The chain carries TRBV29-1 and TRBJ1-2; D is ambiguous. The CDR3 runs to 13 residues. V lost 0 bases and J lost 3, with 8 bases in between. Per germline, CDR1 SQVTM and CDR2 ANQGSEA. The CDR3 protein is CSVEDGRDYGYTF. The DNA of the CDR3 is TGCAGCGTTGAAGATGGTCGGGACTATGGCTACACCTTC.

This clonotype was detected once. The chain is built from TRBV6-2 or TRBV6-3 and TRBJ2-2, with D uncertain. This CDR3 has 15 amino acids. Deletions cut 6 bases from V and 6 bases from J, with 17 bases between. Germline CDR1 MNHEY, CDR2 SVGEGT. The CDR3, as DNA: TGTGCCAGCAGCCACTTACTTTGGGGTTCCGGGGAGCTGTTTTTT. Amino acid sequence: CASSHLLWGSGELFF.

This clonotype was detected only a few times. CDR3 loop: CASSLKGLAGVLSDYEQYF. CDR3 nucleotide sequence: TGTGCCAGCAGCCTCAAGGGCCTAGCGGGAGTTTTATCCGATTACGAGCAGTACTTC. The gene calls are TRBV7-2 and TRBJ2-7; 10 bases match TRBD2. The germline V gene encodes CDR1 SGHTA and CDR2 FQGNSA. The trim removed 5 bases at V and 4 bases at J, leaving 20 bases unmatched. This CDR3 is 19 amino acids long.

This clonotype showed up just a few times. This sequence joins TRBV3-1 and TRBJ2-5; a possible D gene is TRBD2 (6 bases). V was trimmed by 0 bases and J by 5 bases, leaving 13 bases between them. CDR3 length: 15 amino acids. Germline-derived CDR1 and CDR2 are LGHDT and YNNKEL (reference sequence). This chain's CDR3 is CASSQEYGRSETQYF. The CDR3 nucleotides read TGTGCCAGCAGCCAAGAATACGGGAGAAGCGAGACCCAGTACTTC.

This chain connects TRBV27 to TRBJ2-7; D call uncertain. Near its end, the DNA agrees better with TRBJ2-5, so the J call may be wrong. The CDR3 covers 15 residues. Germline V gene lookup returns CDR1 MNHEY and CDR2 SMNVEV (reference sequence). CDR3 coding DNA: TGTGCCAGCAGTTCACGCAGGAATCCATTGGAGACCCAGTACTTC. Its translation: CASSSRRNPLETQYF.

The J gene is TRBJ1-5, the V gene TRBV5-6, with D perhaps matching TRBD1 (6 bases). The CDR3 length is 15 residues. CDR1 SGHDT and CDR2 YYEEEE come from the germline V gene. V lost 3 bases to trimming and J lost 4 bases, with 14 bases between them. CDR3 sequence: CASSSHDRLNQPQHF. The CDR3 coding sequence is TGTGCCAGCAGCTCCCACGACAGGTTGAATCAGCCCCAGCATTTT.

This chain links TRBV7-9 with TRBJ2-3; 8 bases line up with TRBD2. J was trimmed by 4 bases and V by 7 bases; bases with no gene match: 1. The germline V gene has CDR1 SEHNR and CDR2 FQNEAQ (reference sequence). The CDR3 loop spans 12 amino acids. The CDR3 loop reads CASKGLADTQYF. The CDR3 nucleotides read TGTGCCAGCAAGGGACTAGCAGATACGCAGTATTTT.

As to this clonotype: A clone one base away is much larger, so this may be a read error. The chain links TRBV5-1 to TRBJ2-1; 12 bases are a match to TRBD2. The DNA end is more similar to TRBJ2-7, so the J call may be wrong. The CDR3 is made up of 16 amino acids. CDR1 and CDR2 (germline): SGHRS, YFSETQ. The CDR3 here is CASSFTSGGFYNEQYF. The CDR3 bases are TGCGCCAGCAGCTTTACTAGCGGGGGGTTCTACAATGAGCAGTACTTC.

This clonotype appeared many times. Mismatch with germline at one junction end may stem from a read error. The gene calls are TRBV5-1 and TRBJ1-5; D uncertain. The CDR3 sequence is 13 residues long. Germline V lookup: CDR1 SGHRS, CDR2 YFSETQ. For the CDR3, the DNA is TGTGCCAGCAGTCGATCCCCTAATCAGCCCCAGCATTTT. Its protein product is CASSRSPNQPQHF.

J is TRBJ2-4 and V is TRBV12-5; 8 nucleotides align to TRBD1. The end of the DNA is better explained by TRBJ2-7, so the J call may be wrong. Looked up from germline, CDR1 is LGHNT and CDR2 is FRNRAP. CDR3 length: 13 residues. The CDR3 bases are TGTGCTAGTGGTACGGTGGACAGGGCCGAGCAGTACTTC. It yields the protein CASGTVDRAEQYF.

The chain combines TRBV27 with TRBJ2-4; the D is unclear. The J call may be incorrect, as the DNA end agrees better with TRBJ2-7. Germline values: CDR1 MNHEY, CDR2 SMNVEV (reference sequence). CDR3 length equals 13 residues. CDR3 loop: CASSPHRILEQYF. The CDR3 nucleotides read TGTGCCAGCAGCCCCCACAGAATTCTCGAGCAGTACTTC.

This clonotype was counted only a few times. The J gene is TRBJ2-7, the V gene TRBV10-3; D might be TRBD1 (6 bases). This CDR3 has 19 residues. Germline assignment: CDR1 ENHRY and CDR2 SYGVKD. V was pared by 4 bases and J by 3 bases, with 28 bases between. The CDR3 spells CAISGDYYPQGNKLYEQYF. As DNA, the CDR3 is TGTGCCATCAGTGGCGACTACTACCCCCAGGGGAATAAGCTCTACGAGCAGTACTTC.

The chain is built from TRBV6-2 or TRBV6-3 and TRBJ2-4, with 10 nucleotides matching TRBD2. The DNA end is more similar to TRBJ2-7, so the J call may be wrong. The CDR3 has 16 amino acids. The germline gives CDR1 MNHEY, CDR2 SVGEGT. CDR3 amino acids: CASTLRRGLATDEQYF. The CDR3 DNA reads TGTGCCAGCACGTTACGTAGGGGACTAGCGACAGACGAGCAGTACTTC.

The chain uses TRBV6-4 and TRBJ2-3, with 12 bases lining up with TRBD2. V lost 7 bases and J lost 0; bases outside the gene matches: 5. The germline CDR1 and CDR2 sequences are MRHNA and SNTAGT. The CDR3 is 16 amino acids. The CDR3, as DNA: TGTGCCAGCAAAATGACTAGCGGGGGAAGCACAGATACGCAGTATTTT. Its protein is CASKMTSGGSTDTQYF.

The chain combines TRBV9 with TRBJ2-1, with a tentative D call TRBD1 (8 bases). TRBJ2-7 explains the end of the DNA better; the J call may be wrong. The CDR3 is made up of 19 amino acids. Germline V gene sequence: CDR1 SGDLS, CDR2 YYNGEE. CDR3 sequence: CASSGQGANAGVGVNEQYF. DNA of the CDR3: TGTGCCAGCAGCGGGCAGGGGGCGAATGCGGGAGTCGGTGTCAATGAGCAGTACTTC.